This TCR beta chain originates from a study of blood T cell repertoires in COVID-19. This CDR3 has 14 amino acids. V was shortened by 4 bases and J by 5 bases, with 13 bases between the two germline ends. Per germline, CDR1 KGHDR and CDR2 SFDVKD. TCRdb's table, derived via immunoSEQ multiplex PCR, lists solely in-frame clones and lacks some. The data hold about 180,000 clones, with roughly nine tenths observed a single time. The chain carries TRBV24-1 and TRBJ2-5; maybe TRBD2 (6 bases). The receptor comes from a woman in her 30s with active or convalescent COVID-19. The material sequenced was peripheral blood. The CDR3, as DNA: TGTGCCACCAGTGAGGCGGGGCGCGAGGAGACCCAGTACTTC. This gives the protein CATSEAGREETQYF.